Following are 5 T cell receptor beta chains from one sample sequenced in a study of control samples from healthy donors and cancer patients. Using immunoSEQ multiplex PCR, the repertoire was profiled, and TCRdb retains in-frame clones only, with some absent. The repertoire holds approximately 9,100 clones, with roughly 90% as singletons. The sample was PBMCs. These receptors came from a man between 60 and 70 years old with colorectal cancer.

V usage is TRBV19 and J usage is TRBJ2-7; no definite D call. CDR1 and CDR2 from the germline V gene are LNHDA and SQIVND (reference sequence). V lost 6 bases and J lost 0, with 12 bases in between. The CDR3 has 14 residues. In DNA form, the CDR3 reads TGTGCCAGTAGCGCCCGGTGGAGCTCCTACGAGCAGTACTTC. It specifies CASSARWSSYEQYF.

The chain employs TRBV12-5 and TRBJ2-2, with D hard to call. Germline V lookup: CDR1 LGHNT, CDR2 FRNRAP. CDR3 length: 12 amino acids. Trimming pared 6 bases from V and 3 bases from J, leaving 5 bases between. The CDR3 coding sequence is TGTGCTAGTGGACGGGACACCGGGGAGCTGTTTTTT. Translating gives CASGRDTGELFF.

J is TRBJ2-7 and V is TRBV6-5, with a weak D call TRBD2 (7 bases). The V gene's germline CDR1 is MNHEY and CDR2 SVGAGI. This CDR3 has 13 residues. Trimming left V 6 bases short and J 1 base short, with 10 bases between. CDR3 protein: CASRQGLSYEQYF. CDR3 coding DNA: TGTGCCAGCAGACAGGGACTATCCTACGAGCAGTACTTC.

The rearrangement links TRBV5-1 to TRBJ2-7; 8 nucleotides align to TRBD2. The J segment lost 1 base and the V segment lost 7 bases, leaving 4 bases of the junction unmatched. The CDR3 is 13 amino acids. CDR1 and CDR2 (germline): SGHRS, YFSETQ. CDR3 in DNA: TGCGCCAGCGGTATAGCGGGGTCCTACGAGCAGTACTTC. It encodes CASGIAGSYEQYF.

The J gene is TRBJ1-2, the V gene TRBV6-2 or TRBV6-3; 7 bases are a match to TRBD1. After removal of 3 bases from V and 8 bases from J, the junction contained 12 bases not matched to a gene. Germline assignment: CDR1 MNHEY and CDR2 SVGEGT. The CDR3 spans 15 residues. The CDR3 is CASSYYARGGDGYTF. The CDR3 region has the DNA TGTGCCAGCAGTTATTACGCGAGAGGGGGCGACGGCTACACCTTC.